The clone carrying this T cell receptor beta chain was seen a handful of times. This record comes from a study of T cell changes during pregnancy in multiple sclerosis. From germline, CDR1 is MGHRA and CDR2 YSYEKL. The junction had 9 bases not matched to a gene; V was cut back by 0 bases and J by 7 bases. CDR3 length: 17 residues. Some clones are missing from TCRdb's copy, which holds only in-frame ones; the method was immunoSEQ multiplex PCR. This table holds approximately 50,000 clones, roughly 93% found once. The genes are TRBV4-1 and TRBJ1-6; TRBD1 matches 7 bases. The material sequenced was peripheral blood, taken in the second trimester of pregnancy. This sequence originates from a female donor with multiple sclerosis, enrolled in a pregnancy study. This chain's CDR3 is CASSQEGGSGGNSPLHF. The CDR3 DNA is TGCGCCAGCAGCCAAGAAGGGGGCTCAGGTGGGAATTCACCCCTCCACTTT.